This T cell receptor (beta chain) was retrieved from a study of post-analysis software for immune sequencing data (dated by TCRdb to between 2015 and 2016). Looking at the study overall: The recorded disease courses included relapsing-remitting, secondary progressive and progressive-relapsing multiple sclerosis, and some patients had no subtype annotation. Patient repertoires were compared against ten to eleven previously published healthy control repertoires from donors aged roughly 6 to 28 years. A subset of samples was prepared in parallel using single-end sample barcoding, then pooled and co-amplified after Illumina adapter ligation. Study-wide findings and limitations: Normalized Chao1 diversity was significantly lower in multiple sclerosis patients than controls, suggesting substantial peripheral T-cell clonal expansion. Patients showed significantly higher frequencies than controls for several TRBV segments, among them TRBV5-6, TRBV5-1 and TRBV20-1. Direct clustering with F measure showed strong co-clustering of samples prepared in the same batch, prompting a batch-effect correction. The control group was slightly older than the multiple sclerosis patient group.

The CDR3 runs 19 residues from the cysteine to the phenylalanine. The DNA shown is the 57-base CDR3, in frame from base 1. Looking up the germline V gene yields CDR1 LGHNA and CDR2 YSLEER. V and J lose 0 bases and 3 bases, and a span of 21 bases separates them. To demonstrate the VDJtools post-analysis software, TCR beta repertoires were profiled from the peripheral blood of about 13 young patients with multiple sclerosis. Multiple sclerosis patients were children and adolescents aged about 6 to 16 years. The library was prepared using PCR. Sequencer: Illumina HiSeq 2500. To reduce PCR and sequencing biases, unique molecular identifiers were incorporated into the TCR beta cDNA libraries. Every 1 to 10 million input T cells yielded about 500,000 cDNA molecules, meaning each molecule approximated one T cell. Patient libraries were prepared and sequenced with the same protocol used for the earlier healthy control dataset. Within a given batch, samples were prepared together, multiplexed and sequenced on the same HiSeq lane. The authors' analysis ran thus. Raw barcoded reads were processed with MIGEC, and single-read molecular identifier groups were discarded before consensus assembly and CDR3 extraction. VDJtools was used for post-analysis of the clonotype tables, and diversity was normalized by down-sampling every dataset to the size of the smallest sample. In repertoire overlap clustering, CDR3 amino acid sequences, but not nucleotide sequences, were matched to correct batch-related cross-sample contamination. TCRdb reran the public reads through fastp at Q25 and MiXCR, keeping productive beta chains. All rows with the same CDR3 protein become a single entry with the most common DNA and genes. The V and J calls and clone size are TCRdb's, not the authors'. In all, the sample holds hundreds of thousands of distinct CDR3 sequences, and 30% of those were seen once. Approximately 0.6% of the sample goes to the ten largest clones.

This clonotype turned up a few times. Which antigen it targets is not known. The sample holds no much larger clone one base away, and base qualities are not on file. The source material was blood. This receptor was obtained from a girl aged 5-17 years with multiple sclerosis. This chain joins TRBV4-3 to TRBJ2-1; TRBD1 could be the D gene, as 5 bases match. CDR3 sequence: CASSQEKPDSWAGYNEQFF. The DNA is as follows: TGCGCCAGCAGCCAAGAAAAACCCGACAGTTGGGCAGGCTACAATGAGCAGTTCTTC.